These 25 T cell receptor beta chains were all obtained from the same sample, sequenced in a study of T-cell memory formation after mild COVID-19. A single record per CDR3 protein comes from TCRdb applying MiXCR to the 5' RACE reads. The table shows around 100,000 distinct CDR3 sequences, with around 10% occurring only once. Material for sequencing was PBMCs or a T cell subset sorted from them (not recorded which). Receptors originate from a man aged 18 to 30 who had mild COVID-19 (a few samples of this study predate the infection). Cell type and time point are not known.

This clonotype showed up just a few times. This sequence joins TRBV30 and TRBJ2-1; D is unclear. CDR1 and CDR2 from the germline V gene are GTSNPN and SVGIG (reference sequence). The CDR3 spans 12 residues. Trimming left V 1 base short and J 8 bases short, with 9 bases between. The CDR3 reads CAWSAEDDEQFF. CDR3 coding DNA: TGTGCCTGGAGTGCAGAGGACGATGAGCAGTTCTTC.

In its sample, this clonotype was seen a few times. The genes are TRBV9 and TRBJ1-2; D is undetermined. The CDR3 spans 12 residues. V shed 8 bases and J shed 8 bases, with 16 bases lying between them. The germline V gene encodes CDR1 SGDLS and CDR2 YYNGEE. The CDR3 here is CASGSDHEGYTF. The CDR3 DNA sequence: TGTGCCAGTGGATCGGACCACGAAGGCTACACCTTC.

This clonotype came up a few times. The CDR3 bases are TGTGCCTACGCACATGGGGGCGCGGGTAACTATGGCTACACCTTC. Translating gives CAYAHGGAGNYGYTF. V and J are TRBV6-4 and TRBJ1-2, with D maybe TRBD1 (6 bases). CDR3 size: 15 residues. Trimming removed 11 bases at V and 1 base at J, with 20 bases between. In germline, CDR1 is MRHNA, CDR2 SNTAGT.

V gene TRBV5-4 combines with J gene TRBJ1-1; D is uncertain. In germline, CDR1 is SGHNT, CDR2 YYREEE (reference sequence). The CDR3 has 15 residues. Trimming took 5 bases from V and 5 from J, leaving 19 bases between them. CDR3 bases: TGTGCCAGCAGTCTCTCCAATACCCCGGGGACTGAAGCTTTCTTT. Protein sequence: CASSLSNTPGTEAFF.

This clonotype appeared a few times. The V call is TRBV6-5, the J call TRBJ2-3, with 7 bases that match TRBD2. CDR1 and CDR2 (germline): MNHEY, SVGAGI. V shed 0 bases, J shed 4 bases, and the junction held 4 bases outside the gene matches. This CDR3 is built from 15 residues. DNA for the CDR3: TGTGCCAGCAGTTACTCGCGGGGGAATTCAGATACGCAGTATTTT. Protein sequence: CASSYSRGNSDTQYF.

This clonotype was observed many times. J is TRBJ1-6 and V is TRBV6-2 or TRBV6-3, with D perhaps matching TRBD1 (5 bases). In germline, CDR1 is MNHEY, CDR2 SVGEGT. Trimming left V 8 bases short and J 7 bases short, with 21 bases between. The CDR3 is 16 amino acids. The CDR3 DNA is TGTGCCAGCCTCGGGGCAGCCAGGACGGAAAATTCACCCCTCCACTTT. This gives the protein CASLGAARTENSPLHF.

This clonotype was counted a few times. The genes are TRBV7-9 and TRBJ2-1; D is uncertain. Trimming stripped 0 bases from V and 10 bases from J, with 13 bases between. The CDR3 covers 14 residues. CDR1 is SEHNR and CDR2 is FQNEAQ in the germline V gene (reference sequence). The CDR3 loop is CASSLAGIVGEQFF. The DNA of the CDR3 is TGTGCCAGCAGCTTAGCAGGAATCGTAGGCGAGCAGTTCTTC. Supplemented by reference TRBV7-9 and TRBJ2-1, the full variable domain reads DTGVSQNPRHKITKRGQNVTFRCDPISEHNRLYWYRQTLGQGPEFLTYFQNEAQLEKSRLLSDRFSAERPKGSFSTLEIQRTEQGDSAMYLCASSLAGIVGEQFFGPGTRLTVL.

Only a few counts were recorded for this clonotype. The rearrangement uses TRBV20-1 and TRBJ2-1; 8 bases are shared with TRBD2. Germline trimming cut 3 bases from V and 5 bases from J; bases unmatched to any gene: 6. Germline CDR1 reads DFQATT; CDR2 reads SNEGSKA (reference sequence). This CDR3 has 14 amino acids. In DNA, the CDR3 is TGCAGTGCTAGTGTCCGGGGGGGCCACAATGAGCAGTTCTTC. This encodes CSASVRGGHNEQFF.

V usage is TRBV6-6 and J usage is TRBJ1-5, with 7 bases identical to TRBD1. With 0 bases clipped from V and 4 bases from J, the junction kept 9 bases outside the gene matches. CDR1 and CDR2 (germline): MNHNY, SVGAGI (reference sequence). This CDR3 is built from 17 residues. CDR3 sequence reads: CASSYSFGAGGNQPQHF. The CDR3 region has the DNA TGTGCCAGCAGTTACTCTTTTGGGGCAGGGGGGAATCAGCCCCAGCATTTT.

The chain uses TRBV5-1 and TRBJ2-3; D possibly corresponds to TRBD2 (6 bases). The germline gives CDR1 SGHRS, CDR2 YFSETQ. The CDR3 loop spans 15 amino acids. Trimming left V 0 bases short and J 0 bases short, with 8 bases between. The CDR3 spells CASSLGLASTDTQYF. The CDR3 DNA reads TGCGCCAGCAGCTTGGGTCTAGCGAGCACAGATACGCAGTATTTT. Filled out from reference TRBV5-1 and TRBJ2-3, the complete variable domain reads KAGVTQTPRYLIKTRGQQVTLSCSPISGHRSVSWYQQTPGQGLQFLFEYFSETQRNKGNFPGRFSGRQFSNSRSEMNVSTLELGDSALYLCASSLGLASTDTQYFGPGTRLTVL.

The V gene is TRBV7-9, the J gene TRBJ1-4; weak D call: TRBD1 (6 bases). This CDR3 contains 13 residues. The V gene's germline CDR1 is SEHNR and CDR2 FQNEAQ (reference sequence). Trimming cost V 10 bases and J 3 bases, with 12 bases left between them. The CDR3 DNA reads as TGTGCCACAAGGGGGGCCGCTAATGAAAAACTGTTTTTT. Its translation is CATRGAANEKLFF.

Only a few counts were recorded for this clonotype. This chain joins TRBV6-2 or TRBV6-3 and TRBJ2-4; the D is unclear. Germline CDR1 is MNHEY and CDR2 is SVGEGT. The CDR3 loop spans 16 amino acids. Trimming shortened V by 0 bases and J by 7 bases, and 16 bases separated the two germline ends. CDR3 DNA: TGTGCCAGCAGTTACTCTTACCAGGACCCGGAGAACATTCAGTACTTC. It specifies CASSYSYQDPENIQYF.

The chain combines TRBV29-1 with TRBJ2-1, with 8 bases aligning to TRBD1. Germline CDR1 SQVTM, CDR2 ANQGSEA. The CDR3 consists of 11 residues. J was trimmed by 12 bases and V by 6 bases; bases with no gene match: 7. The CDR3 loop is CSVGTGYVQFF. DNA for the CDR3: TGCAGCGTGGGGACAGGTTATGTGCAGTTCTTC.

The V call is TRBV29-1, the J call TRBJ2-3, with 9 bases identical to TRBD2. The germline V gene encodes CDR1 SQVTM and CDR2 ANQGSEA. The CDR3 covers 14 residues. Losses at the gene ends were 8 bases for V and 5 bases for J; bases not matched to a gene: 11. The CDR3 DNA reads as TGCAGCCTTACCCGACTAGCGGAACAAGATACGCAGTATTTT. Protein sequence: CSLTRLAEQDTQYF.

There are a few counts of this clonotype. The chain uses TRBV30 and TRBJ2-2; D gene ambiguous. V lost 1 base, J lost 1 base, and 13 bases lay in between. The CDR3 is 16 residues long. Germline V lookup: CDR1 GTSNPN, CDR2 SVGIG (reference sequence). This CDR3 reads CAWSAPGRLNTGELFF. DNA for the CDR3: TGTGCCTGGAGTGCACCGGGCCGCCTGAACACCGGGGAGCTGTTTTTT.

This clonotype was seen a few times. The V and J genes are TRBV6-1 and TRBJ2-1; TRBD2 agrees at 8 bases. Germline-derived CDR1 and CDR2 are MNHNS and SASEGT. The length of the CDR3 is 14 residues. J gave up 0 bases and V 11 bases, and 6 bases lay outside the gene matches. The CDR3 is CAHGGGSSYNEQFF. CDR3 in DNA: TGTGCCCACGGGGGGGGGAGCTCCTACAATGAGCAGTTCTTC.

CDR3 bases: TGTGCCAGCAGCTGGACTAGCGGGGTGGGGGAGACCCAGTACTTC. Protein sequence: CASSWTSGVGETQYF. This sequence joins TRBV7-2 and TRBJ2-5; TRBD2 matches 12 bases. CDR3 length: 15 residues. J was trimmed by 5 bases and V by 4 bases; bases with no gene match: 5. Germline CDR1 reads SGHTA; CDR2 reads FQGNSA.

The J gene is TRBJ1-1, the V gene TRBV4-3; D is possibly TRBD1 (6 bases). The germline gives CDR1 LGHNA, CDR2 YSLEER. CDR3 length: 13 residues. The germline V and J ends were trimmed by 4 bases and 7 bases, with 13 bases remaining between them. CDR3: CASSLKGGSEAFF. CDR3 sequence (DNA): TGCGCCAGCAGCCTCAAGGGGGGTAGTGAAGCTTTCTTT.

The V call is TRBV7-2, the J call TRBJ2-3, with a tentative D call TRBD2 (5 bases). Deletions cut 4 bases from V and 0 bases from J, with 17 bases between. Germline CDR1 reads SGHTA; CDR2 reads FQGNSA. The CDR3 runs to 17 residues. CDR3 amino acids: CASSSQGLLRSTDTQYF. CDR3 in DNA: TGTGCCAGCAGCTCACAAGGACTTCTTCGGAGCACAGATACGCAGTATTTT.

This clonotype turned up a few times. The genes are TRBV6-2 or TRBV6-3 and TRBJ1-1; D perhaps matches TRBD1 (5 bases). The CDR3 is 13 amino acids. Germline lookup yields CDR1 MNHEY and CDR2 SVGEGT. The V end lost 7 bases, the J end lost 1 base, and 10 bases lay between the germline ends. The CDR3 sequence is CASIAGWNTEAFF. As DNA, the CDR3 is TGTGCCAGCATCGCAGGGTGGAACACTGAAGCTTTCTTT.

The chain's CDR3 is CASSFRGPGTGELFF. DNA of the CDR3: TGTGCCAGCAGCTTCAGGGGCCCCGGGACCGGGGAGCTGTTTTTT. The chain links TRBV7-6 to TRBJ2-2; D may be TRBD1 (6 bases). Germline V lookup: CDR1 SGHVS, CDR2 FNYEAQ. The CDR3 is 15 amino acids. Between the trimmed V and J ends, which lost 3 bases and 5 bases, there was a span of 13 bases.

The chain has TRBV5-1 and TRBJ1-4; TRBD1 might be the D (5 bases). CDR3 length: 17 residues. Germline CDR1 and CDR2: SGHRS and YFSETQ. Between the trimmed V and J ends, which lost 2 bases and 0 bases, there was a span of 14 bases. The CDR3, as DNA: TGCGCCAGCAGCTTTAGGGGAGGGCACTCAACTAATGAAAAACTGTTTTTT. Encoded protein: CASSFRGGHSTNEKLFF.

V and J are TRBV6-2 or TRBV6-3 and TRBJ2-5; D is possibly TRBD1 (6 bases). V was pared by 8 bases and J by 3 bases, with 13 bases between. Germline lookup yields CDR1 MNHEY and CDR2 SVGEGT. This CDR3 is 13 amino acids long. As DNA, the CDR3 is TGTGCCAGCCCCTCCGCAGGGGAAGAGACCCAGTACTTC. Residues: CASPSAGEETQYF.

This clonotype was counted only a few times. V gene TRBV11-2 combines with J gene TRBJ2-7; D remains unclear. Germline values: CDR1 SGHAT, CDR2 FQNNGV. The CDR3 is made up of 14 amino acids. The ends were cut back, 3 bases at V and 6 bases at J, with 15 bases in the middle. The CDR3 spells CASSFRFAAAEQYF. The CDR3 DNA is TGTGCCAGCAGCTTCCGTTTCGCCGCGGCCGAGCAGTACTTC.

This clonotype has only a few counts. The chain links TRBV4-3 to TRBJ1-2; 9 positions match TRBD1. The trim removed 2 bases at V and 7 bases at J, leaving 5 bases unmatched. In germline, CDR1 is LGHNA, CDR2 YSLEER. The CDR3 has 14 amino acids. The CDR3 reads CASSQLGQGAGYTF. Written as DNA, the CDR3 is TGCGCCAGCAGCCAATTGGGACAGGGCGCTGGCTACACCTTC.